This is a list of T cell receptor beta chains from one sample in a study of shared clonotypes between healthy human individuals. Sequencing used immunoSEQ multiplex PCR; TCRdb keeps in-frame clones, though not all of them. The sample shows hundreds of thousands of clones, approximately 79% of them seen only once. Material: memory CD4+ T cells sorted from blood. These receptors were obtained from a woman in her 30s in good health. Both conserved end residues are part of each CDR3. Fields, in order: J gene, D gene, clone size, V gene, CDR3 protein, CDR3 DNA. A D gene is named only where the DNA matches it firmly. Some rows mark clone size as missing; the rest say once, few, many or name a class of expanded clone.

j_call: TRBJ1-1
d_call: .
clone_size: .
v_call: TRBV7-9
cdr3_aa: CASSLLTSNTEAFF
cdr3_nt: TGTGCCAGCAGCCTTTTAACAAGTAACACTGAAGCTTTCTTT

j_call: TRBJ2-1
d_call: .
clone_size: many
v_call: TRBV10-1
cdr3_aa: CASATQRDTEQFF
cdr3_nt: TGCGCCAGCGCCACTCAGCGGGACACTGAGCAGTTCTTC

j_call: TRBJ2-5
d_call: TRBD1
clone_size: .
v_call: TRBV7-7
cdr3_aa: CASSSGTGTGGETQYF
cdr3_nt: TGTGCCAGCAGCTCCGGGACAGGGACAGGTGGGGAGACCCAGTACTTC

j_call: TRBJ2-7
d_call: .
clone_size: .
v_call: TRBV6-6
cdr3_aa: CASRLRQSSYEQYF
cdr3_nt: TGTGCCAGCAGACTGAGACAGAGCTCCTACGAGCAGTACTTC

j_call: TRBJ2-1
d_call: TRBD2
clone_size: many
v_call: TRBV7-9
cdr3_aa: CASSTGLAGRGEQFF
cdr3_nt: TGTGCCAGCAGCACAGGACTAGCGGGAAGGGGCGAGCAGTTCTTC

j_call: TRBJ1-1
d_call: TRBD1
clone_size: .
v_call: TRBV28
cdr3_aa: CASSQRQGADFF
cdr3_nt: TGTGCCAGCAGCCAAAGACAGGGGGCGGATTTCTTT

j_call: TRBJ1-2
d_call: TRBD1
clone_size: .
v_call: TRBV5-8
cdr3_aa: CASSKGQGFNYGYTF
cdr3_nt: TGTGCCAGCAGCAAGGGACAGGGCTTTAACTATGGCTACACCTTC

j_call: TRBJ1-2
d_call: .
clone_size: .
v_call: TRBV19
cdr3_aa: CASTPGGMDGYTF
cdr3_nt: TGTGCCAGTACCCCAGGAGGGATGGATGGCTACACCTTC

j_call: TRBJ1-5
d_call: TRBD1
clone_size: .
v_call: TRBV5-8
cdr3_aa: CASSLGTGYDQPQHF
cdr3_nt: TGTGCCAGCAGCTTGGGGACAGGGTACGATCAGCCCCAGCATTTT

j_call: TRBJ2-2
d_call: .
clone_size: once
v_call: TRBV19
cdr3_aa: CATPSSSPGELFF
cdr3_nt: TGTGCCACCCCTTCCTCGAGCCCCGGGGAGCTGTTTTTT

j_call: TRBJ1-5
d_call: .
clone_size: .
v_call: TRBV28
cdr3_aa: CASSPDVYSNQPQHF
cdr3_nt: TGTGCCAGCAGCCCAGACGTGTATAGCAATCAGCCCCAGCATTTT

j_call: TRBJ2-2
d_call: TRBD2
clone_size: few
v_call: TRBV5-1
cdr3_aa: CASSPLGLAGNTGELFF
cdr3_nt: TGCGCCAGCAGCCCATTGGGACTAGCGGGGAACACCGGGGAGCTGTTTTTT

j_call: TRBJ1-5
d_call: TRBD1
clone_size: .
v_call: TRBV28
cdr3_aa: CASNTGGRQPQHF
cdr3_nt: TGTGCCAGCAACACAGGGGGCCGGCAGCCCCAGCATTTT

j_call: TRBJ2-6
d_call: TRBD1
clone_size: .
v_call: TRBV28
cdr3_aa: CASRNRGPYGANVLTF
cdr3_nt: TGTGCCAGCAGGAACAGGGGGCCTTATGGGGCCAACGTCCTGACTTTC

j_call: TRBJ2-3
d_call: TRBD2
clone_size: .
v_call: TRBV7-2
cdr3_aa: CASRPWAGEGTDTQYF
cdr3_nt: TGTGCCAGCCGCCCCTGGGCGGGAGAGGGCACAGATACGCAGTATTTT

j_call: TRBJ2-5
d_call: TRBD2
clone_size: .
v_call: TRBV11-3
cdr3_aa: CASSLTGLAAQETQYF
cdr3_nt: TGTGCCAGCAGCTTAACAGGACTAGCGGCCCAAGAGACCCAGTACTTC

j_call: TRBJ2-7
d_call: TRBD2
clone_size: .
v_call: TRBV28
cdr3_aa: CASRNSGRAYEQYF
cdr3_nt: TGTGCCAGCAGAAATAGCGGGAGGGCCTACGAGCAGTACTTC

j_call: TRBJ2-7
d_call: TRBD1
clone_size: .
v_call: TRBV11-2
cdr3_aa: CASSSLLWTGGVKQYF
cdr3_nt: TGTGCCAGCAGCTCTCTCCTTTGGACAGGGGGCGTTAAGCAGTACTTC

j_call: TRBJ2-1
d_call: .
clone_size: many
v_call: TRBV5-6
cdr3_aa: CASSSTREQFF
cdr3_nt: TGTGCCAGCAGCTCTACCCGGGAGCAGTTCTTC

j_call: TRBJ1-2
d_call: TRBD1
clone_size: .
v_call: TRBV28
cdr3_aa: CASTQLDRPYGYTF
cdr3_nt: TGTGCCAGCACCCAGTTGGACAGGCCATATGGCTACACCTTC

j_call: TRBJ2-2
d_call: TRBD2
clone_size: few
v_call: TRBV5-1
cdr3_aa: CASSFELAGGNTGELFF
cdr3_nt: TGCGCCAGCAGCTTCGAACTAGCGGGAGGGAACACCGGGGAGCTGTTTTTT

j_call: TRBJ1-1
d_call: TRBD1
clone_size: once
v_call: TRBV13
cdr3_aa: CASSPRTGRNTEAFF
cdr3_nt: TGTGCCAGCAGCCCCAGGACAGGGAGGAACACTGAAGCTTTCTTT

j_call: TRBJ2-3
d_call: .
clone_size: .
v_call: TRBV20-1
cdr3_aa: CSAPRAQYF
cdr3_nt: TGCAGCGCCCCTCGCGCGCAGTATTTT

j_call: TRBJ2-2
d_call: TRBD2
clone_size: .
v_call: TRBV7-3
cdr3_aa: CASSLPGGRNPGELFF
cdr3_nt: TGTGCCAGCAGCTTACCGGGCGGGAGAAATCCCGGGGAGCTGTTTTTT

j_call: TRBJ1-2
d_call: TRBD1
clone_size: .
v_call: TRBV5-1
cdr3_aa: CASSPDRGLVYTF
cdr3_nt: TGCGCCAGCAGTCCCGACAGGGGGCTCGTCTACACCTTC

j_call: TRBJ1-2
d_call: .
clone_size: .
v_call: TRBV2
cdr3_aa: CASSSLRRPTNYGYTF
cdr3_nt: TGTGCCAGCAGTTCTCTTCGACGGCCAACTAACTATGGCTACACCTTC

j_call: TRBJ2-1
d_call: TRBD1
clone_size: .
v_call: TRBV4-2
cdr3_aa: CASSQEAGQGGNEQFF
cdr3_nt: TGTGCCAGCAGCCAAGAGGCAGGACAGGGGGGGAATGAGCAGTTCTTC

j_call: TRBJ1-5
d_call: .
clone_size: .
v_call: TRBV6-5
cdr3_aa: CASSQGGMDQPQHF
cdr3_nt: TGTGCCAGCAGTCAAGGGGGGATGGATCAGCCCCAGCATTTT

j_call: TRBJ2-5
d_call: TRBD1
clone_size: .
v_call: TRBV5-4
cdr3_aa: CASSDTKGAGETQYF
cdr3_nt: TGTGCCAGCAGTGACACAAAGGGGGCCGGGGAGACCCAGTACTTC

j_call: TRBJ1-5
d_call: .
clone_size: few
v_call: TRBV18
cdr3_aa: CASSPTRAFQPQHF
cdr3_nt: TGTGCCAGCTCACCGACACGCGCATTTCAGCCCCAGCATTTT

j_call: TRBJ1-4
d_call: .
clone_size: .
v_call: TRBV5-5
cdr3_aa: CASSPGWALFF
cdr3_nt: TGTGCCAGCAGCCCAGGCTGGGCTCTGTTTTTT

j_call: TRBJ2-5
d_call: TRBD1
clone_size: .
v_call: TRBV5-1
cdr3_aa: CASSRGTGLQETQYF
cdr3_nt: TGCGCCAGCAGCCGCGGGACAGGGCTCCAAGAGACCCAGTACTTC

j_call: TRBJ1-3
d_call: TRBD1
clone_size: few
v_call: TRBV30
cdr3_aa: CAWSGTGTAGNTIYF
cdr3_nt: TGTGCCTGGAGCGGGACAGGGACTGCTGGAAACACCATATATTTT

j_call: TRBJ2-2
d_call: TRBD2
clone_size: .
v_call: TRBV2
cdr3_aa: CATKTSGRYTGELFF
cdr3_nt: TGTGCCACCAAGACTAGCGGGAGGTACACCGGGGAGCTGTTTTTT

j_call: TRBJ1-1
d_call: .
clone_size: few
v_call: TRBV9
cdr3_aa: CASSVDRKDEAFF
cdr3_nt: TGTGCCAGCAGCGTAGATAGGAAAGATGAAGCTTTCTTT

j_call: TRBJ2-7
d_call: .
clone_size: .
v_call: TRBV28
cdr3_aa: CASSKWLYEQYF
cdr3_nt: TGTGCCAGCAGCAAATGGCTCTACGAGCAGTACTTC

j_call: TRBJ2-1
d_call: TRBD2
clone_size: few
v_call: TRBV6-1
cdr3_aa: CASSERAAGGPGEQFF
cdr3_nt: TGTGCCAGCAGTGAACGGGCGGCGGGAGGGCCGGGCGAGCAGTTCTTC

j_call: TRBJ2-2
d_call: TRBD2
clone_size: few
v_call: TRBV27
cdr3_aa: CASSLSKAGGGTGELFF
cdr3_nt: TGTGCCAGCAGTTTATCTAAAGCGGGAGGGGGCACCGGGGAGCTGTTTTTT

j_call: TRBJ2-1
d_call: .
clone_size: .
v_call: TRBV19
cdr3_aa: CASSMWGAGNEQFF
cdr3_nt: TGTGCCAGTAGTATGTGGGGGGCCGGCAATGAGCAGTTCTTC

j_call: TRBJ1-2
d_call: .
clone_size: .
v_call: TRBV11-3
cdr3_aa: CASSLGGVEYGYTF
cdr3_nt: TGTGCCAGCAGCTTGGGTGGGGTTGAGTATGGCTACACCTTC

j_call: TRBJ1-2
d_call: TRBD1
clone_size: .
v_call: TRBV28
cdr3_aa: CASERTGGGYGYTF
cdr3_nt: TGTGCCAGCGAAAGGACAGGGGGCGGCTATGGCTACACCTTC

j_call: TRBJ2-2
d_call: TRBD1
clone_size: .
v_call: TRBV5-1
cdr3_aa: CASSPGVTGGTGELFF
cdr3_nt: TGCGCCAGCAGCCCCGGCGTGACAGGGGGCACCGGGGAGCTGTTTTTT

j_call: TRBJ2-2
d_call: .
clone_size: .
v_call: TRBV28
cdr3_aa: CASKEGGTGELFF
cdr3_nt: TGTGCCAGCAAGGAAGGCGGGACCGGGGAGCTGTTTTTT

j_call: TRBJ2-5
d_call: .
clone_size: .
v_call: TRBV7-2
cdr3_aa: CASNNREQETQYF
cdr3_nt: TGTGCCAGCAACAACAGGGAACAAGAGACCCAGTACTTC

j_call: TRBJ1-2
d_call: TRBD1
clone_size: .
v_call: TRBV5-1
cdr3_aa: CASRIGTGGYGYTF
cdr3_nt: TGCGCCAGCAGGATAGGGACAGGGGGCTATGGCTACACCTTC

j_call: TRBJ1-2
d_call: .
clone_size: .
v_call: TRBV5-6
cdr3_aa: CASSLHYGYTF
cdr3_nt: TGTGCCAGCAGCTTGCACTATGGCTACACCTTC

j_call: TRBJ2-5
d_call: .
clone_size: few
v_call: TRBV29-1
cdr3_aa: CSVVETGPQYF
cdr3_nt: TGCAGCGTTGTTGAGACAGGACCCCAGTACTTC

j_call: TRBJ2-6
d_call: .
clone_size: few
v_call: TRBV19
cdr3_aa: CASSMWTSGANVLTF
cdr3_nt: TGTGCCAGTAGTATGTGGACCTCTGGGGCCAACGTCCTGACTTTC

j_call: TRBJ2-2
d_call: .
clone_size: .
v_call: TRBV2
cdr3_aa: CASRALTGGTGELFF
cdr3_nt: TGTGCCAGCAGGGCCCTGACAGGAGGAACCGGGGAGCTGTTTTTT

j_call: TRBJ2-3
d_call: TRBD1
clone_size: .
v_call: TRBV10-2
cdr3_aa: CASSDGQGQGGTDTQYF
cdr3_nt: TGCGCCAGCAGTGACGGGCAGGGACAGGGTGGCACAGATACGCAGTATTTT

j_call: TRBJ1-5
d_call: .
clone_size: few
v_call: TRBV5-1
cdr3_aa: CASSLDRSQPQHF
cdr3_nt: TGCGCCAGCAGCTTGGACAGGAGTCAGCCCCAGCATTTT

j_call: TRBJ2-3
d_call: .
clone_size: .
v_call: TRBV5-1
cdr3_aa: CASSLTGPSTDTQYF
cdr3_nt: TGCGCCAGCAGCTTAACAGGACCCAGCACAGATACGCAGTATTTT

j_call: TRBJ1-1
d_call: TRBD1
clone_size: .
v_call: TRBV2
cdr3_aa: CASIWDRENTEAFF
cdr3_nt: TGTGCCAGCATCTGGGACAGGGAGAACACTGAAGCTTTCTTT

j_call: TRBJ2-2
d_call: TRBD2
clone_size: .
v_call: TRBV19
cdr3_aa: CASSIALASGRVRTGELFF
cdr3_nt: TGTGCCAGTAGTATAGCGCTGGCTAGCGGGAGGGTCCGGACCGGGGAGCTGTTTTTT

j_call: TRBJ1-2
d_call: TRBD1
clone_size: .
v_call: TRBV7-9
cdr3_aa: CASSLAVAGGKGGYTF
cdr3_nt: TGTGCCAGCAGCTTAGCGGTCGCAGGGGGTAAGGGTGGCTACACCTTC